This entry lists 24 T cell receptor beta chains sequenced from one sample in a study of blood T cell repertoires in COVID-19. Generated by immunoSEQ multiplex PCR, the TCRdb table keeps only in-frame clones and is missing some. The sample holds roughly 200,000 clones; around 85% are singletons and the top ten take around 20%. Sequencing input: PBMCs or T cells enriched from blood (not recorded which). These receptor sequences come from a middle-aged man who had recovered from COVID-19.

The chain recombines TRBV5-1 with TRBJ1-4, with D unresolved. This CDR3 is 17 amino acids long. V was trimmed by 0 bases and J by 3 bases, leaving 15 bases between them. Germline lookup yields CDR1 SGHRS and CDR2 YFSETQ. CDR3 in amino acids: CASSLAVTASSNEKLFF. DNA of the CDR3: TGCGCCAGCAGCTTGGCCGTAACAGCCTCATCTAATGAAAAACTGTTTTTT.

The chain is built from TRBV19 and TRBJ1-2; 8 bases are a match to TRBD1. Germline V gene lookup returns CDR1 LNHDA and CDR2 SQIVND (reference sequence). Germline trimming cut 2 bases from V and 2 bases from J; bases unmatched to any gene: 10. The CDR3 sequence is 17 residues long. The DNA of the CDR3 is TGTGCCAGTAGTATAAGGGCAGGGGGCGGTGGGAACTATGGCTACACCTTC. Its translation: CASSIRAGGGGNYGYTF.

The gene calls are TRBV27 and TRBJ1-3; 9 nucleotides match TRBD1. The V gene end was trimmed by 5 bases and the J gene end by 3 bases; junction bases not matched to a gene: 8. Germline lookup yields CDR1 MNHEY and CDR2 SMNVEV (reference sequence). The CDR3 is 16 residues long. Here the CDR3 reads CASSIDRGRVGNTIYF. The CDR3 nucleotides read TGTGCCAGCAGTATCGACAGGGGGAGGGTTGGAAACACCATATATTTT.

The CDR3 spells CASSYRRTSPIETTDTQYF. The CDR3 bases are TGTGCCAGCAGTTACAGGCGGACTTCACCAATCGAAACCACAGATACGCAGTATTTT. The genes are TRBV6-2 or TRBV6-3 and TRBJ2-3; tentative D call: TRBD2 (5 bases). The CDR3 loop spans 19 amino acids. Germline loops: CDR1 MNHEY, CDR2 SVGEGT. V was cut by 2 bases and J by 2 bases, with 23 bases left in between.

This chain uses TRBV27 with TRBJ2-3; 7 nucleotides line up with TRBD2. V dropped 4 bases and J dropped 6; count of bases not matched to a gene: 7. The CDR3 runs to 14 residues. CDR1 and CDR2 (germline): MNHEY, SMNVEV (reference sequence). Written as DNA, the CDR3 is TGTGCCAGCAGTTCGGGGGACGGGAGGGATACGCAGTATTTT. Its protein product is CASSSGDGRDTQYF.

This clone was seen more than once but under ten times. The DNA for the CDR3 is TGTGCCAGCAGTTGGACAAATAATTCACCCCTCCACTTT. This translates into CASSWTNNSPLHF. This rearrangement joins TRBV6-2 or TRBV6-3 to TRBJ1-6, with D possibly being TRBD1 (5 bases). Germline V gene data show CDR1 as MNHEY and CDR2 as SVGEGT. V was shortened by 4 bases and J by 5 bases, with 6 bases between the two germline ends. This CDR3 region has 13 residues.

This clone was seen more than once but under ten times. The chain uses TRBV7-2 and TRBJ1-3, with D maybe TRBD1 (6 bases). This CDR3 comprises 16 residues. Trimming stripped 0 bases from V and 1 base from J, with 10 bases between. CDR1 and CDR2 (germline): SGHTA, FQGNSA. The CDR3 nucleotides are TGTGCCAGCAGCTTAGCCATTACAGGGTCTGGAAACACCATATATTTT. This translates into CASSLAITGSGNTIYF.

Written as DNA, the CDR3 is TGTGCCAGCAGAGGGACAGGGAGCTCCTACGAGCAGTACTTC. This encodes CASRGTGSSYEQYF. The V call is TRBV28, the J call TRBJ2-7; the match to TRBD1 covers 9 bases. This CDR3 has 14 amino acids. Trimming cost V 6 bases and J 0 bases; bases outside gene matches: 3. Germline V gives CDR1 MDHEN, CDR2 SYDVKM. The entire variable domain, with the rest obtained from reference TRBV28 and TRBJ2-7, is as follows: DVKVTQSSRYLVKRTGEKVFLECVQDMDHENMFWYRQDPGLGLRLIYFSYDVKMKEKGDIPEGYSVSREKKERFSLILESASTNQTSMYLCASRGTGSSYEQYFGPGTRLTVT.

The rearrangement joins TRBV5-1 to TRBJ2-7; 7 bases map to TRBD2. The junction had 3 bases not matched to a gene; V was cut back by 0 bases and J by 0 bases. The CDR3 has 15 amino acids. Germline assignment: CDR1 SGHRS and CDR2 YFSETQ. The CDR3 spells CASSLGREASYEQYF. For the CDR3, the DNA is TGCGCCAGCAGCTTGGGTCGGGAGGCCTCCTACGAGCAGTACTTC.

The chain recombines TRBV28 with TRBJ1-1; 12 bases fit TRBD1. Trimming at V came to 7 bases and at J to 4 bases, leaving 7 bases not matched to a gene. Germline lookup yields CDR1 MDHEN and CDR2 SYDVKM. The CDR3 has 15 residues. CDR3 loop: CASTNRGQGATEAFF. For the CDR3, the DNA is TGTGCCAGCACCAATCGGGGACAGGGGGCCACTGAAGCTTTCTTT.

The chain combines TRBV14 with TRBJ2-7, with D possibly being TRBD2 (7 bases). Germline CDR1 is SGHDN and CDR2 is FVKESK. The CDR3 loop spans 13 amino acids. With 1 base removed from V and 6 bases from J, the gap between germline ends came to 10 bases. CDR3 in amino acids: CASSQVGGGEQYF. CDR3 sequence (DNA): TGTGCCAGCAGCCAAGTGGGAGGGGGCGAGCAGTACTTC.

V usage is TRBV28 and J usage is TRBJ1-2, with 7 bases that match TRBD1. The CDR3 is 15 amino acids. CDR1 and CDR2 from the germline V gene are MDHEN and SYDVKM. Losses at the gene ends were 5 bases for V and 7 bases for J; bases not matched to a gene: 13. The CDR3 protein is CASSPSNGRGVGYTF. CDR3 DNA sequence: TGTGCCAGCAGTCCGTCGAACGGCAGGGGGGTTGGCTACACCTTC.

The CDR3: CASSRGQGGNTIYF. The CDR3 DNA follows: TGTGCCAGCAGCCGTGGACAGGGCGGAAACACCATATATTTT. This chain uses TRBV7-9 with TRBJ1-3; 8 bases match TRBD1. The germline V gene encodes CDR1 SEHNR and CDR2 FQNEAQ (reference sequence). J was trimmed by 4 bases and V by 5 bases; bases with no gene match: 4. The CDR3 consists of 14 residues.

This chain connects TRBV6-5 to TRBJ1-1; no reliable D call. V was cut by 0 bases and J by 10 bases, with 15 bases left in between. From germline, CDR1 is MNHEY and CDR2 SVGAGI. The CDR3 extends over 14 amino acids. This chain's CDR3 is CASSYSAQAGRAFF. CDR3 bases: TGTGCCAGCAGTTACTCGGCCCAGGCAGGTAGAGCTTTCTTT.

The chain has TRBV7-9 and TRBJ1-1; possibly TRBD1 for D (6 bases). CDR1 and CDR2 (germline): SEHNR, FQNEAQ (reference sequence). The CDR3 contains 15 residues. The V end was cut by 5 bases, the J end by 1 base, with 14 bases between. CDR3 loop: CASSPRRQANTEAFF. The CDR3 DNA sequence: TGTGCCAGCAGCCCGAGGAGACAGGCGAACACTGAAGCTTTCTTT.

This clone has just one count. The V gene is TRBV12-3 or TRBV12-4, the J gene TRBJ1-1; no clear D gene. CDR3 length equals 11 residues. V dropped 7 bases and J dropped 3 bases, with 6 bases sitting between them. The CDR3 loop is CASTTYTEAFF. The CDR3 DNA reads TGTGCCAGCACCACATACACTGAAGCTTTCTTT.

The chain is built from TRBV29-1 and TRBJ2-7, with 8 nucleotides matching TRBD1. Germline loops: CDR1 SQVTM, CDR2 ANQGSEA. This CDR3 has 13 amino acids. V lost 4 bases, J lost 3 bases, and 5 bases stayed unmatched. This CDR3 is CSVGRDRNYEQYF. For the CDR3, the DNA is TGCAGCGTTGGCCGGGACAGGAACTACGAGCAGTACTTC.

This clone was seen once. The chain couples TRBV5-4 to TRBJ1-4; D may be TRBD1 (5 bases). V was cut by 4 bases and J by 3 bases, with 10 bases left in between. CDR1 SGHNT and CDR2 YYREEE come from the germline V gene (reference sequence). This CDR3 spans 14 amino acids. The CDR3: CASSAQAANEKLFF. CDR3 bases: TGTGCCAGCAGCGCACAGGCAGCTAATGAAAAACTGTTTTTT.

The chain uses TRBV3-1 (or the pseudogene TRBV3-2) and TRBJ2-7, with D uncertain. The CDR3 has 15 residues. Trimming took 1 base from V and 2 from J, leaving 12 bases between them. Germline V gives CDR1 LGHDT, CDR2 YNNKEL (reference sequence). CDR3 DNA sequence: TGTGCCAGCAGCCAAGTATCCTCTACCCCCTACGAGCAGTACTTC. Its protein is CASSQVSSTPYEQYF.

CDR3 in amino acids: CASESFPRDTQYF. CDR3 nucleotide sequence: TGCGCCAGTGAAAGCTTCCCTCGAGATACGCAGTATTTT. The rearrangement links TRBV5-1 to TRBJ2-3; D gene ambiguous. The CDR3 length is 13 residues. V shed 8 bases and J shed 5 bases, with 15 bases lying between them. Germline assignment: CDR1 SGHRS and CDR2 YFSETQ.

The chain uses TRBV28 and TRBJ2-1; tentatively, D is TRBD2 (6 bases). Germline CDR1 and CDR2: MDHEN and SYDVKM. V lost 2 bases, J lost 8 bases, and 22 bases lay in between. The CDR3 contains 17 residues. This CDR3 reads CASSLPGTRPWEDEQFF. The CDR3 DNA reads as TGTGCCAGCAGTTTACCAGGGACGCGCCCTTGGGAGGATGAGCAGTTCTTC.

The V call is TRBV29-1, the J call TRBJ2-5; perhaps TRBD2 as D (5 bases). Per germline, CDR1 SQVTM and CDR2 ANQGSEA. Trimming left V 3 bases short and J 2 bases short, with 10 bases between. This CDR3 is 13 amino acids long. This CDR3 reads CSVDAGRQETQYF. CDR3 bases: TGCAGCGTTGATGCGGGCAGGCAAGAGACCCAGTACTTC.

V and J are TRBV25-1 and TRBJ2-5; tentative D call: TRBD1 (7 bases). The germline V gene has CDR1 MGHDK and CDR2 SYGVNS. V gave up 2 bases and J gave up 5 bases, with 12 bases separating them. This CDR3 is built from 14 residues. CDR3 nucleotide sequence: TGTGCCAGCAGTGAAGGAGGGGGCCCGGAGACCCAGTACTTC. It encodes CASSEGGGPETQYF. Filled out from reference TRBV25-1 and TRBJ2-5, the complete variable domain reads EADIYQTPRYLVIGTGKKITLECSQTMGHDKMYWYQQDPGMELHLIHYSYGVNSTEKGDLSSESTVSRIRTEHFPLTLESARPSHTSQYLCASSEGGGPETQYFGPGTRLLVL.

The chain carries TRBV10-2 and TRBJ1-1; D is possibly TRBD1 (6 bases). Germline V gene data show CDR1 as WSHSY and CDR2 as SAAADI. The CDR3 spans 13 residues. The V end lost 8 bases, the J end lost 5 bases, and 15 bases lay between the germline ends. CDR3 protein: CASLRGGRTEAFF. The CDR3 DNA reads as TGCGCCAGCCTCAGGGGAGGGAGGACTGAAGCTTTCTTT.